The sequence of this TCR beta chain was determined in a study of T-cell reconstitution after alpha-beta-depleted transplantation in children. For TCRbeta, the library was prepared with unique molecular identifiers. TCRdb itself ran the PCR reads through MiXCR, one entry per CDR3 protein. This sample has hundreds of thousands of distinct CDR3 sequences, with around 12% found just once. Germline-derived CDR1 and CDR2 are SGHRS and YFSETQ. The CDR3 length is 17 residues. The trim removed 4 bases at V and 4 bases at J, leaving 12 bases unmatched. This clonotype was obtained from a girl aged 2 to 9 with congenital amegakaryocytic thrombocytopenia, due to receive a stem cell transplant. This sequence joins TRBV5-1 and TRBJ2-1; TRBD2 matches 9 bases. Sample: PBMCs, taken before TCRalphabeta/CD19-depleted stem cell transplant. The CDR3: CASSNTPATSGYNEQFF. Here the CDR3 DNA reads TGCGCCAGCAGCAATACCCCGGCGACTAGCGGATACAATGAGCAGTTCTTC. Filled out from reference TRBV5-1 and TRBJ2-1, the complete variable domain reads KAGVTQTPRYLIKTRGQQVTLSCSPISGHRSVSWYQQTPGQGLQFLFEYFSETQRNKGNFPGRFSGRQFSNSRSEMNVSTLELGDSALYLCASSNTPATSGYNEQFFGPGTRLTVL.